The T cell receptor (beta chain) under discussion was sequenced for a study of identical twins. Whole-study findings and limits: There was more out-of-frame TCR alpha sharing in monozygotic twins than models estimated.

V lost 1 base, J lost 8 bases, and 12 bases lay in between. CDR3 length: 13 residues. CDR1 is GTSNPN and CDR2 is SVGIG in the germline V gene (reference sequence). About this clonotype itself: Its antigen is unknown.

One entry per CDR3 protein results from TCRdb running MiXCR on the 5' RACE reads. The repertoire holds hundreds of thousands of distinct CDR3 sequences, with 6% to 6.5% as singletons. The sequencing sample was made of naive T cells sorted from blood. This receptor was identified in a man younger than 35 in good health. The chain employs TRBV30 and TRBJ2-1; D could derive from TRBD1 or TRBD2 (5 bases each). The CDR3 loop reads CAWSGDPGDEQFF. The CDR3 coding sequence is TGTGCCTGGAGTGGGGACCCCGGGGATGAGCAGTTCTTC.